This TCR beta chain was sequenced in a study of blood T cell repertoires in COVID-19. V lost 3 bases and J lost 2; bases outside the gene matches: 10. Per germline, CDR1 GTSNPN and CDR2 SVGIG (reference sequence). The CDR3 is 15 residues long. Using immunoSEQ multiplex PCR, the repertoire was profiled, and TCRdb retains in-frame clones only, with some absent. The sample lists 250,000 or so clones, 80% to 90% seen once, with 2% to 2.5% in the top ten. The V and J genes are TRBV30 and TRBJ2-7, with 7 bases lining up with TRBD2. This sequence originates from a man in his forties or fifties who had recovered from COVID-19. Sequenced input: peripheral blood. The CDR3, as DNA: TGTGCCTGGAGGAACTCGAGCGGGGCCCCCTACGAGCAGTACTTC. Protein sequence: CAWRNSSGAPYEQYF.